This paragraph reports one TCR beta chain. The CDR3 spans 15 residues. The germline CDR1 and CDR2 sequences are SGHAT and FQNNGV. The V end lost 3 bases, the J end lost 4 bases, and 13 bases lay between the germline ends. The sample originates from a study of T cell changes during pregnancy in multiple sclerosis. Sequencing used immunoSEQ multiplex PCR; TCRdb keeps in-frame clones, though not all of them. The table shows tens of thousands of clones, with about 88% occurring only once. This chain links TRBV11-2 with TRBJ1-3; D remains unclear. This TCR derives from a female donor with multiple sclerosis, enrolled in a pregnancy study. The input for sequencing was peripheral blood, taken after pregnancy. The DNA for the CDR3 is TGTGCCAGCAGCTTCGCGCGGCTTGGCGGAAACACCATATATTTT. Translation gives CASSFARLGGNTIYF. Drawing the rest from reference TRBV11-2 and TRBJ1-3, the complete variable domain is EAGVAQSPRYKIIEKRQSVAFWCNPISGHATLYWYQQILGQGPKLLIQFQNNGVVDDSQLPKDRFSAERLKGVDSTLKIQPAKLEDSAVYLCASSFARLGGNTIYFGEGSWLTVV.